Below, 28 T cell receptor beta chains from the same sample are listed, as sequenced in a study of cytomegalovirus exposure and HLA in healthy donors. It was with 60 Vbeta and 13 Jbeta primers that the PCR ran. Sequencing was performed with immunoSEQ multiplex PCR; in TCRdb, only in-frame clones are kept and a portion is missing. The table gives about 67,000 clones; the top ten clones make up about 5% of it. Material for sequencing was PBMCs. The receptor set was obtained from a woman aged 35 to 49 in good health and CMV-seropositive.

V gene TRBV19 combines with J gene TRBJ2-5; 9 bases map to TRBD1. The CDR3 has 14 residues. Germline CDR1 and CDR2: LNHDA and SQIVND (reference sequence). V shed 4 bases, J shed 5 bases, and the junction held 5 bases outside the gene matches. CDR3 nucleotides: TGTGCCAGTAGTACGACAGGGGGAGTGGAGACCCAGTACTTC. Residues: CASSTTGGVETQYF.

The V gene is TRBV14, the J gene TRBJ2-3; 11 nucleotides line up with TRBD2. The V segment lost 5 bases and the J segment 7 bases; nucleotides outside the gene matches: 5. The CDR3 is made up of 14 amino acids. In germline, CDR1 is SGHDN, CDR2 FVKESK. This CDR3 reads CASSLAGGPNTQYF. CDR3 sequence (DNA): TGTGCCAGCAGCTTAGCGGGAGGGCCAAATACGCAGTATTTT.

The chain carries TRBV27 and TRBJ1-1; TRBD1 aligns across 7 bases. Germline lookup yields CDR1 MNHEY and CDR2 SMNVEV (reference sequence). The CDR3 covers 15 residues. J was trimmed by 0 bases and V by 4 bases; bases with no gene match: 5. CDR3 sequence (DNA): TGTGCCAGCAGTTCCCCGGGACAGATGAACACTGAAGCTTTCTTT. Protein product: CASSSPGQMNTEAFF.

The V gene is TRBV27, the J gene TRBJ2-2; 9 bases fit TRBD1. With 5 bases clipped from V and 0 bases from J, the junction kept 7 bases outside the gene matches. The CDR3 length is 17 residues. Germline values: CDR1 MNHEY, CDR2 SMNVEV (reference sequence). CDR3 in amino acids: CASSPTGGVSNTGELFF. The CDR3 bases are TGTGCCAGCAGTCCGACAGGGGGGGTGTCGAACACCGGGGAGCTGTTTTTT.

The chain carries TRBV30 and TRBJ1-6; 8 bases match TRBD1. CDR3 length: 14 amino acids. The germline CDR1 and CDR2 sequences are GTSNPN and SVGIG (reference sequence). After removal of 2 bases from V and 9 bases from J, the junction contained 6 bases not matched to a gene. CDR3 nucleotides: TGTGCCTGGAGTCGGACAGGGAAGAGTTCACCCCTCCACTTT. This sequence encodes CAWSRTGKSSPLHF.

The rearrangement uses TRBV19 and TRBJ2-3, with 11 bases identical to TRBD2. CDR3 length equals 16 residues. Germline CDR1 and CDR2: LNHDA and SQIVND (reference sequence). V lost 3 bases, J lost 0 bases, and 2 bases stayed unmatched. The CDR3 DNA reads as TGTGCCAGTAGTATGGGACTAGCGGCTAGCACAGATACGCAGTATTTT. The encoded protein is CASSMGLAASTDTQYF. The full variable domain, in which reference TRBV19 and TRBJ2-3 provide the parts outside the CDR3, is DGGITQSPKYLFRKEGQNVTLSCEQNLNHDAMYWYRQDPGQGLRLIYYSQIVNDFQKGDIAEGYSVSREKKESFPLTVTSAQKNPTAFYLCASSMGLAASTDTQYFGPGTRLTVL.

J is TRBJ2-1 and V is TRBV27; 16 bases map to TRBD2. The V gene's germline CDR1 is MNHEY and CDR2 SMNVEV (reference sequence). After removal of 5 bases from V and 7 bases from J, the junction contained 8 bases not matched to a gene. The CDR3 extends over 17 amino acids. This CDR3 reads CASSLGLAGGLGNEQFF. In nucleotides, the CDR3 is TGTGCCAGCAGTCTGGGACTAGCGGGAGGGCTAGGGAATGAGCAGTTCTTC.

The chain has TRBV12-2 and TRBJ2-2; the D segment call TRBD2 is taken from the table without a DNA check. TRBV12-2 is given as a pseudogene. This CDR3 spans 16 amino acids. The CDR3 DNA reads TGTGCAAGTCGCAGCCCCCCTGCGGGAGGGTCCGGGGAGCTGTTTTTT. Protein product: CASRSPPAGGSGELFF.

This rearrangement joins TRBV27 to TRBJ1-1; D is unresolved. CDR3 length equals 13 residues. Looked up from germline, CDR1 is MNHEY and CDR2 is SMNVEV (reference sequence). Trimming removed 5 bases from V and 7 bases from J, with 14 bases in between. The CDR3 nucleotides are TGTGCCAGCAGTCTCGAGAGTCACCTTGAAGCTTTCTTT. Amino acid sequence: CASSLESHLEAFF.

The chain employs TRBV28 and TRBJ2-1; 8 positions match TRBD1. The length of the CDR3 is 15 residues. Germline lookup yields CDR1 MDHEN and CDR2 SYDVKM. Trimming removed 10 bases from V and 3 bases from J; junction bases left unmatched: 11. The DNA of the CDR3 is TGTGCCATCACCCAAACAGGGGGGAACTACAATGAGCAGTTCTTC. Amino acid sequence: CAITQTGGNYNEQFF. The variable domain in full, completed from reference TRBV28 and TRBJ2-1, reads DVKVTQSSRYLVKRTGEKVFLECVQDMDHENMFWYRQDPGLGLRLIYFSYDVKMKEKGDIPEGYSVSREKKERFSLILESASTNQTSMYLCAITQTGGNYNEQFFGPGTRLTVL.

The chain employs TRBV7-2 and TRBJ2-1, with 11 bases matching TRBD1. The CDR3 has 17 amino acids. Trimming cost V 4 bases and J 3 bases; bases outside gene matches: 8. CDR1 is SGHTA and CDR2 is FQGNSA in the germline V gene. CDR3 sequence reads: CASSSRTGGARYNEQFF. CDR3 sequence (DNA): TGTGCCAGCAGCTCAAGGACAGGGGGCGCTCGCTACAATGAGCAGTTCTTC.

This chain connects TRBV11-2 to TRBJ1-3; D is unresolved. Per germline, CDR1 SGHAT and CDR2 FQNNGV. This CDR3 has 14 amino acids. Trimming removed 5 bases from V and 4 bases from J, with 12 bases in between. CDR3 amino acids: CASSLRVLGNTIYF. The CDR3 nucleotides are TGTGCCAGCAGCCTAAGAGTCTTGGGAAACACCATATATTTT.

The gene calls are TRBV6-1 and TRBJ1-1; possibly TRBD1 for D (5 bases). The germline V and J ends were trimmed by 7 bases and 3 bases, with 12 bases remaining between them. This CDR3 is 13 amino acids long. Germline values: CDR1 MNHNS, CDR2 SASEGT. The CDR3 here is CASIRGYDTEAFF. The CDR3 nucleotides read TGTGCCAGCATACGGGGGTATGACACTGAAGCTTTCTTT.

The rearrangement joins TRBV6-4 to TRBJ2-3; no definite D call. The CDR3 extends over 12 amino acids. Trimming pared 2 bases from V and 8 bases from J, leaving 8 bases between. CDR1 is MRHNA, CDR2 SNTAGT, per germline. The CDR3 sequence: CASSDVGGTQYF. CDR3 DNA: TGTGCCAGCAGTGACGTCGGCGGTACGCAGTATTTT.

V gene TRBV2 combines with J gene TRBJ2-1; 12 nucleotides agree with TRBD2. CDR3 size: 16 residues. With 3 bases clipped from V and 3 bases from J, the junction kept 3 bases outside the gene matches. Germline values: CDR1 SNHLY, CDR2 FYNNEI. CDR3 sequence (DNA): TGTGCCAGCAGTGAGCTAGCGGGGGGGTACTACAATGAGCAGTTCTTC. Residues: CASSELAGGYYNEQFF.

V usage is TRBV5-5 and J usage is TRBJ2-5; 10 positions agree with TRBD2. Germline V gives CDR1 SGHKS, CDR2 YYEKEE (reference sequence). The CDR3 consists of 16 residues. J lost 2 bases, V lost 3 bases, and 7 bases had no gene match. This CDR3 reads CASSSPQAGGQETQYF. CDR3 coding DNA: TGTGCCAGCAGCTCCCCCCAAGCGGGAGGGCAAGAGACCCAGTACTTC.

This chain links TRBV18 with TRBJ2-1; the D gene is possibly TRBD2 (5 bases). With 3 bases removed from V and 5 bases from J, the gap between germline ends came to 17 bases. Germline lookup yields CDR1 KGHSH and CDR2 LQKENI. The CDR3 has 16 amino acids. CDR3 nucleotides: TGTGCCAGCTCACCGCGGGCCGATAGCTTTAACAATGAGCAGTTCTTC. Protein: CASSPRADSFNNEQFF.

The V gene is TRBV10-3, the J gene TRBJ2-5; 11 nucleotides agree with TRBD1. The J call may be in error: the DNA end matches TRBJ2-7 better. Germline CDR1 and CDR2: ENHRY and SYGVKD. The CDR3 length is 16 residues. The CDR3 spells CAISLSGTGGTYEQYF. CDR3 in DNA: TGTGCCATCAGTTTGTCGGGGACAGGGGGGACCTACGAGCAGTACTTC.

The chain combines TRBV18 with TRBJ2-3; TRBD2 aligns across 9 bases. This CDR3 is 18 amino acids long. Germline trimming cut 2 bases from V and 2 bases from J; bases unmatched to any gene: 11. In germline, CDR1 is KGHSH, CDR2 LQKENI. Here the CDR3 reads CASSPGLYSGGTTDTQYF. In DNA, the CDR3 is TGTGCCAGCTCACCAGGTCTATATAGCGGGGGAACCACAGATACGCAGTATTTT.

The chain is built from TRBV7-2 and TRBJ1-2; 8 bases are a match to TRBD1. CDR3 length: 15 amino acids. The V segment lost 9 bases and the J segment 7 bases; nucleotides outside the gene matches: 16. Germline V gene data show CDR1 as SGHTA and CDR2 as FQGNSA. The CDR3 nucleotides read TGTGCCAGTGCGGATCGAACAGGGGGAGACGGTGGCTACACCTTC. Translation gives CASADRTGGDGGYTF.

This chain uses TRBV19 with TRBJ1-6; the D gene is possibly TRBD1 (6 bases). The CDR3 is 14 residues long. Germline CDR1 is LNHDA and CDR2 is SQIVND (reference sequence). V lost 3 bases and J lost 8, with 11 bases in between. DNA of the CDR3: TGTGCCAGTAGTATCGGGGGGGCTTATTCACCCCTCCACTTT. This translates into CASSIGGAYSPLHF. Drawing the rest from reference TRBV19 and TRBJ1-6, the complete variable domain is DGGITQSPKYLFRKEGQNVTLSCEQNLNHDAMYWYRQDPGQGLRLIYYSQIVNDFQKGDIAEGYSVSREKKESFPLTVTSAQKNPTAFYLCASSIGGAYSPLHFGNGTRLTVT.

V usage is TRBV29-1 and J usage is TRBJ1-2; D is uncertain. The CDR3 has 14 amino acids. V lost 3 bases to trimming and J lost 0 bases, with 11 bases between them. The germline V gene has CDR1 SQVTM and CDR2 ANQGSEA. This CDR3 is CSVERHISNYGYTF. The CDR3 bases are TGCAGCGTTGAGAGGCACATATCTAACTATGGCTACACCTTC.

The chain carries TRBV7-2 and TRBJ2-1; possibly TRBD2 for D (7 bases). CDR1 and CDR2 from the germline V gene are SGHTA and FQGNSA. The V gene lost 3 bases and the J gene lost 6 bases, with 9 bases spanning the gap. The CDR3 totals 13 residues. The CDR3 region has the DNA TGTGCCAGCAGCTTTGGGGGGGCCAATGAGCAGTTCTTC. Translating it yields CASSFGGANEQFF.

V and J are TRBV9 and TRBJ2-1, with 13 nucleotides matching TRBD2. The CDR3 loop spans 13 amino acids. Trimming took 5 bases from V and 15 from J; bases not matched to a gene: 8. Germline CDR1 and CDR2: SGDLS and YYNGEE. The CDR3 nucleotides are TGTGCCAGCAGTGCGACTAGCGGGGGGAGCCCGTTCTTC. Its translation is CASSATSGGSPFF.

V and J are TRBV19 and TRBJ1-4; D is ambiguous. The length of the CDR3 is 14 residues. V lost 3 bases and J lost 4, with 9 bases in between. Germline V gene sequence: CDR1 LNHDA, CDR2 SQIVND (reference sequence). CDR3 sequence (DNA): TGTGCCAGTAGTATCCCCGGACTTAATGAAAAACTGTTTTTT. Its protein product is CASSIPGLNEKLFF.

The CDR3 nucleotides read TGCGCCAGCAGCTTGGACGGAGCCTACGAGCAGTACTTC. Protein product: CASSLDGAYEQYF. This sequence joins TRBV5-1 and TRBJ2-7; D ambiguous. Trimming stripped 0 bases from V and 2 bases from J, with 6 bases between. Germline lookup yields CDR1 SGHRS and CDR2 YFSETQ. CDR3 length equals 13 residues.

A word on this clone: No conserved phenylalanine or tryptophan is present at the end of the CDR3, so a read error is the likely explanation. The V call is TRBV7-9, the J call TRBJ2-7; D is perhaps TRBD2 (5 bases). Trimming left V 5 bases short and J 5 bases short, with 13 bases between. Per germline, CDR1 SEHNR and CDR2 FQNEAQ (reference sequence). The CDR3 sequence is 13 residues long. The CDR3: CASSRGSLDEQYS. The CDR3 DNA reads TGTGCCAGCAGCCGCGGGTCCCTTGACGAGCAGTACTCC.

The chain carries TRBV2 and TRBJ1-5, with 8 bases aligning to TRBD1. V was clipped by 6 bases and J by 4 bases; unmatched bases: 8. Germline values: CDR1 SNHLY, CDR2 FYNNEI. The CDR3 totals 15 residues. CDR3 in amino acids: CASSSGTGRNQPQHF. CDR3 nucleotides: TGTGCCAGCAGCTCCGGGACAGGTAGGAATCAGCCCCAGCATTTT. Complete variable domain (other parts from reference TRBV2 and TRBJ1-5): EPEVTQTPSHQVTQMGQEVILRCVPISNHLYFYWYRQILGQKVEFLVSFYNNEISEKSEIFDDQFSVERPDGSNFTLKIRSTKLEDSAMYFCASSSGTGRNQPQHFGDGTRLSIL.